This T cell receptor (beta chain) was retrieved from a study of PD-1 blockade in classical Hodgkin lymphoma. Regarding the study as a whole: Baseline diversity resembling that of newly diagnosed patients was seen in complete responders. Patients who began taking nivolumab under 1 year after ASCT were left out. Baseline TCR diversity was reportedly lower in newly diagnosed patients than in healthy donors. It was reported as lower still in relapsed/refractory patients. While CD8+ TCR diversity did not rise significantly by C4D1, CD4+ TCR diversity did.

Some clones are missing from TCRdb's copy, which holds only in-frame ones; the method was immunoSEQ multiplex PCR. Of around 25,000 clones listed, around 72% are singletons. Turning to this clone: Its antigen remains unknown.

CDR3 length: 15 amino acids. Germline V CDR1 and CDR2: SGHAT, FQNNGV. V was pared by 2 bases and J by 5 bases, with 15 bases between. Time point given: cycle 4 day 1 (C4D1), after 6 weeks of nivolumab. There was relapse after autologous stem cell transplantation in every patient, and there was variation in brentuximab vedotin exposure. The TCR sequence derives from a human donor with classical Hodgkin lymphoma. Here the sequenced sample was peripheral blood mononuclear cells (PBMCs), taken before the fourth cycle of nivolumab. The chain couples TRBV11-2 to TRBJ2-5; D gene unclear. CDR3 amino acids: CASSLISRRLETQYF. CDR3 coding DNA: TGTGCCAGCAGCTTAATCTCCCGGCGTTTGGAGACCCAGTACTTC.